This T cell receptor (beta chain) stems from a study of blood T cell repertoires in COVID-19. Whole-study context: Sites in the United States, Italy and Spain provided acute and convalescent COVID-19 samples. T cells, B-cell-depleted T cells, or PBMCs provided the cDNA or gDNA that served as material.

Per the germline V gene, CDR1 is SGHTA and CDR2 is FQGTGA. The V end lost 5 bases, the J end lost 8 bases, and 16 bases lay between the germline ends. This CDR3 has 14 residues. Per the original methods: Amplification of reference gene primers provided the estimated nucleated cell counts. The method was immunoSEQ multiplex PCR; TCRdb's version includes in-frame clones alone and lacks a portion of them. V, J and clone size derive from that table, while D and trimming were established from the DNA sequence. The sample has 340,000 or so clones, around 82% seen once. V gene TRBV7-3 combines with J gene TRBJ2-1, with D perhaps TRBD2 (5 bases). Sequencing was done on a sample of peripheral blood. This sequence originates from a man aged 30 to 45 with active or convalescent COVID-19. Here the CDR3 reads CASSRGRRQDEQFF. As DNA, the CDR3 is TGTGCCAGCAGCCGGGGAAGACGTCAGGATGAGCAGTTCTTC.